These T cell receptor beta chains were read from a single sample in a study of T cells after yellow fever vaccination. One entry per CDR3 protein results from TCRdb running MiXCR on the 5' RACE reads. The table includes approximately 330,000 distinct CDR3 sequences, roughly an eighth detected once. The input for sequencing was CD4+ T cells sorted from PBMCs, taken 15 days after the yellow fever booster vaccination. Receptors originate from a man between 18 and 35 years old who received the YFV17D yellow fever vaccine. Each CDR3 is given without its conserved first and last residue.

>TRBV2|TRBJ2-5|10
ASSAYQETQY
>TRBV4-3|TRBJ2-3|12
ASSRMVVTDTQY
>TRBV7-8|TRBJ1-6|13
ASSYGQVDNSPLH
>TRBV20-1|TRBJ2-3|11
SATGGPQDTQY
>TRBV2|TRBJ2-3|12
ASSDRSPVDTQY
>TRBV6-2/TRBV6-3|TRBJ2-2|12
ASNRGGTWEELF
>TRBV6-1|TRBJ1-6|12
ASIRGLGNSPLH
>TRBV5-1|TRBJ1-1|15
ASSITGTGFRNTEAF
>TRBV5-1|TRBJ2-7|12
ASSLAPGSYEQY
>TRBV7-2|TRBJ1-1|9
ASSPWDGAF
>TRBV18|TRBJ2-3|15
ASSHGLAGGPEDTQY
>TRBV3-1|TRBJ2-6|12
ATGHPPGANVLT
>TRBV7-6|TRBJ1-6|13
ASSLASRRDSPLH
>TRBV15|TRBJ2-3|12
ATSRDQGEDTQY
>TRBV7-2|TRBJ1-1|14
ASSLTRQGWNTEAF
>TRBV12-3/TRBV12-4|TRBJ1-1|11
ASSLAKVSEAF
>TRBV9|TRBJ1-6|15
ASSVDSGTAANSPLH
>TRBV7-2|TRBJ1-1|12
ASSPPGTGTEAF
>TRBV11-2|TRBJ2-2|15
ASSSFRDRGRTGELF
>TRBV11-1|TRBJ2-1|13
ASSLAAESYNEQF
>TRBV12-5|TRBJ1-5|13
ASATPRDRNQPQH
>TRBV5-5|TRBJ1-2|12
ASSGPRGNYGYT
>TRBV2|TRBJ1-1|12
ASSESGPALGAF
>TRBV11-3|TRBJ2-1|10
ASSYSGGPLF
>TRBV20-1|TRBJ1-5|11
SAGTVRNQPQH
>TRBV20-1|TRBJ1-1|12
SARDFKMNTEAF
>TRBV12-3/TRBV12-4|TRBJ1-5|12
ASSPDSPNQPQH
>TRBV6-2/TRBV6-3|TRBJ2-5|14
ASSYSPGGKQETQY
>TRBV4-3|TRBJ2-5|11
ASSRTMGETQY
>TRBV25-1|TRBJ2-3|14
ASSGTGTGITWAQY
>TRBV12-3/TRBV12-4|TRBJ2-1|13
ASSPAGTTWGEQF
>TRBV10-3|TRBJ2-2|16
AINYGTSGGTNTGELF
>TRBV7-2|TRBJ1-4|14
ASSFAGGTGGEKLF
>TRBV11-2|TRBJ2-5|13
ASSWKEGVSETQY
>TRBV19|TRBJ1-6|13
ASTPQVTNNSPLH
>TRBV4-3|TRBJ1-6|13
ASSPRSGNTPPLH
>TRBV28|TRBJ1-6|13
ASRSPGQVASPLH
>TRBV5-4|TRBJ1-4|13
ASSNKATREKKLF
>TRBV20-1|TRBJ1-6|11
SAEAGLNSPLH
>TRBV5-1|TRBJ2-1|12
ASSPGTSGFWQF
>TRBV24-1|TRBJ1-1|10
ATVREGTEAF
>TRBV6-6|TRBJ1-5|14
ASTYGPTGVIQPQH
>TRBV7-2|TRBJ2-5|14
ASSPRNGQLQETQY
>TRBV5-1|TRBJ2-1|13
ASSSRLQSYNEQF
>TRBV12-3/TRBV12-4|TRBJ1-2|11
ASSLKGGYGYT
>TRBV20-1|TRBJ2-7|12
SASLPRGPYEQY
>TRBV12-3/TRBV12-4|TRBJ2-5|12
ASSLGYNQETQY
>TRBV28|TRBJ1-1|14
ASSTPRSQGGTEAF
>TRBV4-3|TRBJ1-1|12
ASSQEPENTEAF
>TRBV12-3/TRBV12-4|TRBJ2-3|11
ASRRTGGDTQY
>TRBV28|TRBJ1-1|14
ASSPPQGGGNTEAF
>TRBV12-3/TRBV12-4|TRBJ2-4|10
ASSLGGLAQY
>TRBV3-1|TRBJ1-2|11
ASSQVELHGYT
>TRBV10-1|TRBJ2-1|14
ASSESGTSEYNEQF
>TRBV6-6|TRBJ1-1|12
ASSPHWENTEAF